This record covers a single T cell receptor (beta chain). This table comes from immunoSEQ multiplex PCR, and its TCRdb copy is limited to in-frame clones, with some not included. This repertoire shows approximately 71,000 clones, about three quarters found once; its top ten account for 9.5% to 13%. The entry originates in a study of T cell responses to AZD1222 COVID-19 vaccine. The wider study: Doses given second, at about 4 or about 12 weeks, were pooled.

The CDR3 loop spans 14 amino acids. The V end was cut by 2 bases, the J end by 6 bases, with 13 bases between. The germline gives CDR1 MNHEY, CDR2 SMNVEV (reference sequence). This clonotype originated in an adult in good health. The starting material was peripheral blood, obtained on day 0 of AZD1222 vaccination. V gene TRBV27 combines with J gene TRBJ1-2; D unresolved. This chain's CDR3 is CASSLGLGKDGYTF. In nucleotides, the CDR3 is TGTGCCAGCAGTTTAGGTCTGGGGAAAGATGGCTACACCTTC.